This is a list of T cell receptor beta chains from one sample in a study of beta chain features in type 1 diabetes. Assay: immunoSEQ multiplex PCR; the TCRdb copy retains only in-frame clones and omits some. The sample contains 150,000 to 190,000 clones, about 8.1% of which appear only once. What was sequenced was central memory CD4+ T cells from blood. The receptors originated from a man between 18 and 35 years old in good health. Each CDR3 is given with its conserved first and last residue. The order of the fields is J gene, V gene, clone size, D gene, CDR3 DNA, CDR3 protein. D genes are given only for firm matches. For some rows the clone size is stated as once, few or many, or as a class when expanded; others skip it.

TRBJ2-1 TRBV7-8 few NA TGTGCCAGCAGTCGAGGTGGGACTCGTTACAATGAGCAGTTCTTC CASSRGGTRYNEQFF
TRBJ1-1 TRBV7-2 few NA TGTGCCAGCAGCCCACGCTGGGGGGTAACTGAAGCTTTCTTT CASSPRWGVTEAFF
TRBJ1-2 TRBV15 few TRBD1 TGTGCCACCAGCGGGACAGGGGGTACGAACTATGGCTACACCTTC CATSGTGGTNYGYTF
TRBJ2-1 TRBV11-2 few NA TGTGCCAGCAGCTTAGATCAGTCGGGCAATGAGCAGTTCTTC CASSLDQSGNEQFF
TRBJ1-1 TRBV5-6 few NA TGTGCCAGCAGCTTGGGCCCATCAGCGGACACTGAAGCTTTCTTT CASSLGPSADTEAFF
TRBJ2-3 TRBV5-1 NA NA TGCGCCAGCAGCTTGGAGCGCAGCACAGATACGCAGTATTTT CASSLERSTDTQYF
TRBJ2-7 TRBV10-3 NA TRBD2 TGTGCCATCAGGGGGGGGGTTAATTACCCCTACGAGCAGTACTTC CAIRGGVNYPYEQYF
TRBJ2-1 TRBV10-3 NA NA TGTGCCATCAGTGAAGGACCGACTATTCGCAATGAGCAGTTCTTC CAISEGPTIRNEQFF
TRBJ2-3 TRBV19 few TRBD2 TGTGCCAGTAGTGTGACTAGCGGGGGGGTTACGGATACGCAGTATTTT CASSVTSGGVTDTQYF
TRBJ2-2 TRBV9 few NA TGTGCCAGCAGCGTAAGGGGGTTCGGGGAGCTGTTTTTT CASSVRGFGELFF
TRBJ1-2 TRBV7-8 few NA TGTGCCAGCAGCTTAGGGCCGTCCCCAAACTATGGCTACACCTTC CASSLGPSPNYGYTF
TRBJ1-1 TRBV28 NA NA TGTGCCAGCAGCCAACGGGGAGGGCCTCACACTGAAGCTTTCTTT CASSQRGGPHTEAFF
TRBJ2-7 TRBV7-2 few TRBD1 TGTGCCAGCAGCTTGGGGACAGGGCTAGGGTACGAGCAGTACTTC CASSLGTGLGYEQYF
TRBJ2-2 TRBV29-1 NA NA TGCAGCGTCTCGGGACGGAGGGGCACCGGGGAGCTGTTTTTT CSVSGRRGTGELFF
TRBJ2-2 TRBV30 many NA TGTGCCTGTCCCTTGGCAGCGGTCACCGGGGAGCTGTTTTTT CACPLAAVTGELFF
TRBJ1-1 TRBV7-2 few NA TGTGCCAGCAGCTTGGACCAGGGTTCTACTGAAGCTTTCTTT CASSLDQGSTEAFF
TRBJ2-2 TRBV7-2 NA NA TGTGCCAGCAGCTTAGTTTCGGTCGGTGAGGCTCCCCGGGAGCTGTTTTTT CASSLVSVGEAPRELFF
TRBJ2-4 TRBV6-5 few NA TGTGCCAGCAGTTTCGGTCCCGGGGCCAAAAACATTCAGTACTTC CASSFGPGAKNIQYF
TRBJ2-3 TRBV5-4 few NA TGTGCCAGCCGCCAGGGTAGCTTAACAGATACGCAGTATTTT CASRQGSLTDTQYF
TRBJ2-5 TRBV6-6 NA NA TGTGCCAGCAGTTTGCCACCCAGGGGTGAGACCCAGTACTTC CASSLPPRGETQYF
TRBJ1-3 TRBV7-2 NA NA TGTGCCAGCAGCTTAGGAGTCGAGGGTGGAGCAAACACCATATATTTT CASSLGVEGGANTIYF
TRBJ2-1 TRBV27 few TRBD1 TGTGCCAGCAGTAGGGACAGGGGCTCCTACAATGAGCAGTTCTTC CASSRDRGSYNEQFF
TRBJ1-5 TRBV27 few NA TGTGCCAGCAGTCCGGACACCTACAGGGTTCAGCCCCAGCATTTT CASSPDTYRVQPQHF
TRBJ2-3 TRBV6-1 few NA TGTGCCAGCAGTGAAGAAGGGGCAGCTACGCAGTATTTT CASSEEGAATQYF